This T cell receptor (beta chain) was documented in a study of T cell changes during pregnancy in multiple sclerosis. V shed 5 bases and J 0 bases; nucleotides not matched to a gene: 10. CDR3 length: 16 amino acids. CDR1 and CDR2 (germline): MNHEY, SMNVEV (reference sequence). Data came from immunoSEQ multiplex PCR; TCRdb stores just in-frame clones and leaves some out. The sample has some 100,000 clones; about nine tenths are singletons. The sample here was peripheral blood, taken in the second trimester of pregnancy. The rearrangement links TRBV27 to TRBJ2-7; 7 nucleotides match TRBD2. The sequence came from a female donor with multiple sclerosis, enrolled in a pregnancy study. CDR3 coding DNA: TGTGCCAGCAGTGAGTTCCAGCGGGGTCGCTCCTACGAGCAGTACTTC. Translated: CASSEFQRGRSYEQYF.